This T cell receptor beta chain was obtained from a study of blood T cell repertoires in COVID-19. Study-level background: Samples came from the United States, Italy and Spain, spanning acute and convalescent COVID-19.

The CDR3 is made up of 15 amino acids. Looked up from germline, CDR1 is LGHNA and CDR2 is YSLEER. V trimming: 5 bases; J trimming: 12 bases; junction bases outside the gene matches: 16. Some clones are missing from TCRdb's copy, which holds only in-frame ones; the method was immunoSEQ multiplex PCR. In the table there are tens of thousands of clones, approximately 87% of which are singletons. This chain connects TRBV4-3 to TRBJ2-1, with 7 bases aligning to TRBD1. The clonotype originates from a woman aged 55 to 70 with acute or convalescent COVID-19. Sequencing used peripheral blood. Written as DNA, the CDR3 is TGCGCCAGCAGCTTAAAAGCACAGGGGTCGGTTGGGCAGTTCTTC. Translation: CASSLKAQGSVGQFF.